Listed here are 24 T cell receptor beta chains from one sample, sequenced in a study of blood T cell repertoires in COVID-19 (dated by TCRdb to 2020 to 2021). The library was generated by the immunoSEQ multiplex PCR assay. TCRdb stores this immuneACCESS table with in-frame sequences only. Part of the clones is absent; in the studies checked, under half of the shortfall reflects unresolved V genes, and no reason is known for the rest. The sample data list 260,000 or so clones, and roughly 79% of these were observed just once. 7.5% of the sample is in the top ten clones. The sequenced material came from peripheral blood. These receptors originate from a woman of 80 years or more with COVID-19, enrolled during active disease.

This chain links TRBV7-2 with TRBJ2-7; tentative D call: TRBD1 (6 bases). The germline V and J ends were trimmed by 2 bases and 9 bases, with 17 bases remaining between them. CDR3 size: 14 residues. Germline V gene sequence: CDR1 SGHTA, CDR2 FQGNSA. The CDR3 loop reads CASSLRTVRGRQYF. CDR3 DNA: TGTGCCAGCAGCTTACGGACAGTTCGAGGACGGCAGTACTTC.

The chain joins TRBV24-1 to TRBJ2-7, with 10 bases lining up with TRBD1. In germline, CDR1 is KGHDR, CDR2 SFDVKD. The CDR3 spans 15 residues. J was trimmed by 2 bases and V by 4 bases; bases with no gene match: 4. CDR3 bases: TGTGCCACCAGTGAGGCCGGGACAGGGGCCTACGAGCAGTACTTC. It is translated as CATSEAGTGAYEQYF.

This rearrangement joins TRBV20-1 to TRBJ1-2; D is uncertain. CDR1 is DFQATT, CDR2 SNEGSKA, per germline (reference sequence). The CDR3 is 11 amino acids. Trimming cost V 3 bases and J 8 bases, with 10 bases left between them. The CDR3 nucleotides are TGCAGTGCTAGGGGCGGGAAGGGCTACACCTTC. It is translated as CSARGGKGYTF.

This sequence joins TRBV9 and TRBJ2-7, with no clear D. Trimming took off 3 bases at V and 3 bases at J, with 13 bases between the two ends. Germline V gives CDR1 SGDLS, CDR2 YYNGEE. The CDR3 contains 14 residues. The CDR3, as DNA: TGTGCCAGCAGCGCCCTACCCAACTTCTACGAGCAGTACTTC. Translation gives CASSALPNFYEQYF.

This clone occurred a few times. CDR3 sequence reads: CALFRQGDEYNSPLHF. Written as DNA, the CDR3 is TGTGCACTCTTTCGACAGGGGGATGAATATAATTCACCCCTCCACTTT. This chain uses TRBV5-6 with TRBJ1-6; 9 nucleotides match TRBD1. This CDR3 spans 16 amino acids. CDR1 and CDR2 (germline): SGHDT, YYEEEE.

The chain recombines TRBV7-8 with TRBJ1-2, with 7 bases identical to TRBD1. Germline values: CDR1 SGHVS, CDR2 FQNEAQ. This CDR3 comprises 14 residues. The trim removed 4 bases at V and 2 bases at J, leaving 4 bases unmatched. This CDR3 reads CASSSTGVNYGYTF. The CDR3 DNA reads as TGTGCCAGCAGCTCAACAGGGGTCAACTATGGCTACACCTTC.

V is TRBV6-5 and J is TRBJ2-5; TRBD1 matches 10 bases. V lost 6 bases to trimming and J lost 5 bases; unmatched junction nucleotides: 9. In germline, CDR1 is MNHEY, CDR2 SVGAGI. This CDR3 has 15 amino acids. The DNA of the CDR3 is TGTGCCAGCAGCTCTTGGACAGGGGGTCGGGAGACCCAGTACTTC. Encoded protein: CASSSWTGGRETQYF.

The chain recombines TRBV7-8 with TRBJ2-4, with 9 bases identical to TRBD2. The CDR3 consists of 16 residues. Germline V gene sequence: CDR1 SGHVS, CDR2 FQNEAQ. J gave up 3 bases and V 5 bases, and 8 bases lay outside the gene matches. CDR3 DNA: TGTGCCAGCAGCCTAAAAGAGCGGGGGGACAAAAACATTCAGTACTTC. Encoded protein: CASSLKERGDKNIQYF.

The CDR3, as DNA: TGTGCCAGCAGCTTAACGGGACAGACGAACACCGGGGAGCTGTTTTTT. As protein: CASSLTGQTNTGELFF. The chain has TRBV7-3 and TRBJ2-2; TRBD1 matches at 7 bases. Looked up from germline, CDR1 is SGHTA and CDR2 is FQGTGA. With V trimmed by 0 bases and J by 0 bases, 1 base remained unmatched. The CDR3 covers 16 residues.

This clone was seen a single time. This chain connects TRBV30 to TRBJ1-1; a weak D match, TRBD1 (5 bases). This CDR3 comprises 14 residues. CDR1 and CDR2 from the germline V gene are GTSNPN and SVGIG (reference sequence). V was cut by 2 bases and J by 1 base, with 11 bases left in between. CDR3 protein: CAWSHARGNTEAFF. The CDR3 bases are TGTGCCTGGAGTCACGCAAGGGGGAACACTGAAGCTTTCTTT.

J is TRBJ2-5 and V is TRBV7-2, with 10 bases identical to TRBD2. This CDR3 comprises 16 residues. CDR1 SGHTA and CDR2 FQGNSA come from the germline V gene. V lost 0 bases and J lost 4; bases outside the gene matches: 5. In DNA, the CDR3 is TGTGCCAGCAGCTTAGCGAGCGGGAGGGCCCTAGAGACCCAGTACTTC. Protein product: CASSLASGRALETQYF.

In this sample, this clone turned up a few times. The chain carries TRBV30 and TRBJ1-2; 9 bases are a match to TRBD1. V trimming: 3 bases; J trimming: 2 bases; junction bases outside the gene matches: 7. The CDR3 is 15 residues long. Germline CDR1 reads GTSNPN; CDR2 reads SVGIG (reference sequence). The CDR3 DNA follows: TGTGCCTGGAGCGTTAGGGACAGGGCCAACTATGGCTACACCTTC. Translating gives CAWSVRDRANYGYTF.

This sequence joins TRBV18 and TRBJ1-5; TRBD1 might be the D (5 bases). V lost 2 bases and J 2 bases, leaving 10 bases between the germline ends. In germline, CDR1 is KGHSH, CDR2 LQKENI. This CDR3 has 15 residues. The CDR3 is CASSPNSGGNQPQHF. The DNA of the CDR3 is TGTGCCAGCTCACCAAATTCGGGGGGCAATCAGCCCCAGCATTTT. The complete variable domain, with remaining parts taken from reference TRBV18 and TRBJ1-5, reads NAGVMQNPRHLVRRRGQEARLRCSPMKGHSHVYWYRQLPEEGLKFMVYLQKENIIDESGMPKERFSAEFPKEGPSILRIQQVVRGDSAAYFCASSPNSGGNQPQHFGDGTRLSIL.

The rearrangement joins TRBV3-1 (or the pseudogene TRBV3-2) to TRBJ1-6; D unresolved. This CDR3 spans 13 amino acids. Germline-derived CDR1 and CDR2 are LGHDT and YNNKEL (reference sequence). V lost 1 base and J lost 6, with 4 bases in between. The CDR3 is CASSQAFNSPLHF. CDR3 DNA: TGTGCCAGCAGCCAAGCCTTTAATTCACCCCTCCACTTT.

The rearrangement joins TRBV6-6 to TRBJ1-1, with no clear D. This CDR3 region has 15 residues. CDR1 is MNHNY, CDR2 SVGAGI, per germline (reference sequence). The ends were cut back, 7 bases at V and 0 bases at J, with 15 bases in the middle. The CDR3 DNA reads as TGTGCCAGCACCACTCTCCCCCTATTGAACACTGAAGCTTTCTTT. It yields the protein CASTTLPLLNTEAFF.

The gene calls are TRBV14 and TRBJ2-1, with D possibly TRBD1 on 5 matching bases. Trimming removed 0 bases from V and 15 bases from J, with 18 bases in between. This CDR3 region has 14 residues. Germline V CDR1 and CDR2: SGHDN, FVKESK. The CDR3 is CASSQDQRGTSPFF. CDR3 nucleotide sequence: TGTGCCAGCAGCCAAGATCAAAGGGGCACCTCGCCGTTCTTC.

The gene calls are TRBV7-2 and TRBJ2-5, with 7 bases that match TRBD2. This CDR3 comprises 12 residues. Germline V gives CDR1 SGHTA, CDR2 FQGNSA. Trimming removed 5 bases from V and 10 bases from J; junction bases left unmatched: 7. The CDR3 DNA sequence: TGTGCCAGCAGCCGGGACGCGGGGGACCAGTACTTC. Translation gives CASSRDAGDQYF.

This chain links TRBV7-2 with TRBJ2-7; 8 positions agree with TRBD2. The CDR3 length is 14 residues. Per germline, CDR1 SGHTA and CDR2 FQGNSA. With V trimmed by 3 bases and J by 1 base, 2 bases remained unmatched. This CDR3 is CASSLAGGSYEQYF. The CDR3 DNA is TGTGCCAGCAGCTTGGCGGGGGGTTCCTACGAGCAGTACTTC.

The chain joins TRBV19 to TRBJ1-5, with D possibly TRBD1 on 5 matching bases. The germline V gene encodes CDR1 LNHDA and CDR2 SQIVND (reference sequence). The CDR3 length is 19 residues. V lost 10 bases and J 2 bases, leaving 30 bases between the germline ends. CDR3: CATHRGDAFGSYGNQPQHF. CDR3 coding DNA: TGTGCCACCCACCGGGGGGACGCCTTCGGATCGTATGGCAATCAGCCCCAGCATTTT. Together with reference TRBV19 and TRBJ1-5, the CDR3 gives the full variable domain: DGGITQSPKYLFRKEGQNVTLSCEQNLNHDAMYWYRQDPGQGLRLIYYSQIVNDFQKGDIAEGYSVSREKKESFPLTVTSAQKNPTAFYLCATHRGDAFGSYGNQPQHFGDGTRLSIL.

In its sample, this clone was seen a few times. The rearrangement uses TRBV3-1 (or the pseudogene TRBV3-2) and TRBJ1-4; D possibly corresponds to TRBD1 (5 bases). Germline CDR1 LGHDT, CDR2 YNNKEL (reference sequence). V was shortened by 4 bases and J by 10 bases, with 10 bases between the two germline ends. The CDR3 spans 12 residues. CDR3 amino acids: CASSRMGGKLFF. CDR3 DNA sequence: TGTGCCAGCAGCCGAATGGGGGGAAAACTGTTTTTT.

The V and J genes are TRBV5-1 and TRBJ1-1; tentative D call: TRBD1 (6 bases). Per germline, CDR1 SGHRS and CDR2 YFSETQ. This CDR3 has 16 amino acids. V was clipped by 1 base and J by 2 bases, with 15 bases between them. In DNA form, the CDR3 reads TGCGCCAGCAGCTTGCTTCCTAGGACAGTTAACACTGAAGCTTTCTTT. Its translation: CASSLLPRTVNTEAFF.

Only one count was recorded for this clone. The V call is TRBV9, the J call TRBJ2-3, with D perhaps TRBD1 (5 bases). This CDR3 spans 14 amino acids. With 2 bases removed from V and 3 bases from J, the gap between germline ends came to 10 bases. Germline V gives CDR1 SGDLS, CDR2 YYNGEE. Here the CDR3 reads CASSVSSGTDTQYF. CDR3 coding DNA: TGTGCCAGCAGCGTTTCTTCAGGGACAGATACGCAGTATTTT. The full variable domain, in which reference TRBV9 and TRBJ2-3 provide the parts outside the CDR3, is DSGVTQTPKHLITATGQRVTLRCSPRSGDLSVYWYQQSLDQGLQFLIQYYNGEERAKGNILERFSAQQFPDLHSELNLSSLELGDSALYFCASSVSSGTDTQYFGPGTRLTVL.

The chain employs TRBV7-9 and TRBJ1-5; D unresolved. The CDR3 has 12 residues. CDR1 and CDR2 (germline): SEHNR, FQNEAQ (reference sequence). The V gene lost 2 bases and the J gene lost 8 bases, with 7 bases spanning the gap. In nucleotides, the CDR3 is TGTGCCAGCAGCTTAAGCGGGGAGCCCCAGCATTTT. Translation gives CASSLSGEPQHF. Looking up the rest from reference TRBV7-9 and TRBJ1-5 gives the full variable domain: DTGVSQNPRHKITKRGQNVTFRCDPISEHNRLYWYRQTLGQGPEFLTYFQNEAQLEKSRLLSDRFSAERPKGSFSTLEIQRTEQGDSAMYLCASSLSGEPQHFGDGTRLSIL.

The CDR3 reads CASSLVQANTEAFF. The CDR3 nucleotides are TGCGCCAGCAGCTTGGTTCAGGCGAACACTGAAGCTTTCTTT. J is TRBJ1-1 and V is TRBV5-1; no definite D call. Deletions cut 0 bases from V and 1 base from J, with 7 bases between. Per the germline V gene, CDR1 is SGHRS and CDR2 is YFSETQ. The CDR3 consists of 14 residues.